Listed here is a single T cell receptor beta chain. The method was immunoSEQ multiplex PCR; TCRdb's version includes in-frame clones alone and lacks a portion of them. The repertoire holds around 250,000 clones, with 85% to 90% as singletons. This entry belongs to a study of blood T cell repertoires in COVID-19. Material: PBMCs or T cells enriched from blood (not recorded which). This clonotype originated in a middle-aged man who had been exposed to COVID-19.

Here the CDR3 reads CASSPRRTQNYGYTF. DNA of the CDR3: TGTGCCAGCAGCCCACGGCGGACTCAAAACTATGGCTACACCTTC. The chain recombines TRBV6-5 with TRBJ1-2; no clear D gene. The V gene lost 6 bases and the J gene lost 2 bases, with 16 bases spanning the gap. Germline CDR1 and CDR2: MNHEY and SVGAGI. The CDR3 length is 15 residues.